Below, 7 T cell receptor beta chains from the same sample are listed, as sequenced in a study of blood T cell repertoires in COVID-19. Measured with immunoSEQ multiplex PCR; TCRdb has only the in-frame clones, and not every one. The table includes tens of thousands of clones, 80% to 90% detected once. Sequenced input: peripheral blood. Receptors were obtained from a woman aged 80 or over with acute or convalescent COVID-19.

This chain uses TRBV10-3 with TRBJ1-1; no reliable D call. V was shortened by 5 bases and J by 0 bases, with 10 bases between the two germline ends. The germline gives CDR1 ENHRY, CDR2 SYGVKD. This CDR3 spans 14 amino acids. The CDR3 here is CAISKSGLNTEAFF. DNA of the CDR3: TGTGCCATCAGTAAATCAGGCTTGAACACTGAAGCTTTCTTT.

J is TRBJ2-7 and V is TRBV5-1; TRBD1 aligns across 7 bases. This CDR3 comprises 14 residues. Germline V gene lookup returns CDR1 SGHRS and CDR2 YFSETQ. Trimming removed 0 bases from V and 7 bases from J; junction bases left unmatched: 7. CDR3 loop: CASSLGQGLGEQYF. CDR3 DNA: TGCGCCAGCAGCTTGGGACAGGGCCTGGGGGAGCAGTACTTC.

The CDR3 DNA reads as TGTGCCAGCAGCTTACTTCTGGGACAGGGATCCAATGAGCAGTTCTTC. Translated: CASSLLLGQGSNEQFF. The J gene is TRBJ2-1, the V gene TRBV11-2; 9 nucleotides align to TRBD1. The CDR3 consists of 16 residues. The J segment lost 6 bases and the V segment lost 2 bases, leaving 8 bases of the junction unmatched. Germline values: CDR1 SGHAT, CDR2 FQNNGV.

This clone was counted only a few times. This chain uses TRBV2 with TRBJ2-7, with a weak D call TRBD2 (5 bases). The CDR3 runs to 14 residues. With 0 bases removed from V and 7 bases from J, the gap between germline ends came to 13 bases. Germline-derived CDR1 and CDR2 are SNHLY and FYNNEI. Written as DNA, the CDR3 is TGTGCCAGCAGTGAAGCGCGGGCCTCTAGGGAGCAGTACTTC. Its protein is CASSEARASREQYF.

The chain combines TRBV11-2 with TRBJ2-3; 9 nucleotides agree with TRBD2. V dropped 2 bases and J dropped 2; count of bases not matched to a gene: 2. Germline CDR1 and CDR2: SGHAT and FQNNGV. The CDR3 consists of 15 residues. In nucleotides, the CDR3 is TGTGCCAGCAGCTTACTAGCGGGGCCCACAGATACGCAGTATTTT. This gives the protein CASSLLAGPTDTQYF.

The chain has TRBV6-5 and TRBJ1-5, with 7 positions matching TRBD1. The trim removed 3 bases at V and 5 bases at J, leaving 4 bases unmatched. The CDR3 has 14 residues. Germline V gene lookup returns CDR1 MNHEY and CDR2 SVGAGI. The CDR3 nucleotides are TGTGCCAGCAGTTATCAACAGGGGTATCAGCCCCAGCATTTT. It is translated as CASSYQQGYQPQHF.

The V call is TRBV6-1, the J call TRBJ2-3; D uncertain. The V gene lost 3 bases and the J gene lost 1 base, with 8 bases spanning the gap. Germline V lookup: CDR1 MNHNS, CDR2 SASEGT. This CDR3 contains 14 residues. The CDR3 nucleotides are TGTGCCAGCAGTGAGCGCCCTGGCACAGATACGCAGTATTTT. This codes for CASSERPGTDTQYF.